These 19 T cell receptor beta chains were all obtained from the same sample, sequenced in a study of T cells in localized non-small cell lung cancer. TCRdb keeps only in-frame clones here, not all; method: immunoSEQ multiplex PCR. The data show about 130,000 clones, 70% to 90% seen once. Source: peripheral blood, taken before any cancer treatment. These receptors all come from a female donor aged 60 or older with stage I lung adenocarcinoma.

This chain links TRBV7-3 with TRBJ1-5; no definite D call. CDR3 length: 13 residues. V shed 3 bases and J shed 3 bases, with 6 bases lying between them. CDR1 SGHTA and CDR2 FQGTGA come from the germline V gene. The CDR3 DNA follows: TGTGCCAGCAGCTTTGCTGCCAATCAGCCCCAGCATTTT. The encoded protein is CASSFAANQPQHF.

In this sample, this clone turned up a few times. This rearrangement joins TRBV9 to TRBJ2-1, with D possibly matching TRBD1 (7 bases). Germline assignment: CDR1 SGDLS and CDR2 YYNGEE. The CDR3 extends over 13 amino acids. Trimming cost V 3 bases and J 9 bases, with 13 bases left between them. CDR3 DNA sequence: TGTGCCAGCAGCGGTAACAGGGGAGGTGAGCAGTTCTTC. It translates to CASSGNRGGEQFF. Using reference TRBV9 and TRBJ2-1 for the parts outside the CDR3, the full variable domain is DSGVTQTPKHLITATGQRVTLRCSPRSGDLSVYWYQQSLDQGLQFLIQYYNGEERAKGNILERFSAQQFPDLHSELNLSSLELGDSALYFCASSGNRGGEQFFGPGTRLTVL.

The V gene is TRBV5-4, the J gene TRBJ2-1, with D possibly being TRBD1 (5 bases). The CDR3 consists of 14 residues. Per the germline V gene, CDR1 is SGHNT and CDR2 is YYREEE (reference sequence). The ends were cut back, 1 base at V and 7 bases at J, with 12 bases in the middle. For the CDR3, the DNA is TGTGCCAGCAGCTTGTCCTCAGGGAATAATGAGCAGTTCTTC. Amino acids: CASSLSSGNNEQFF.

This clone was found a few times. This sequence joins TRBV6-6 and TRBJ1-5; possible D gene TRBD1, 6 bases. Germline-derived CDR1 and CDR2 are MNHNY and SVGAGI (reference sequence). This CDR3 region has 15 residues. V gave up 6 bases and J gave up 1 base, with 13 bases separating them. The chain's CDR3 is CASSSTGTSNQPQHF. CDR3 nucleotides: TGTGCCAGCAGCAGCACAGGGACGAGCAATCAGCCCCAGCATTTT.

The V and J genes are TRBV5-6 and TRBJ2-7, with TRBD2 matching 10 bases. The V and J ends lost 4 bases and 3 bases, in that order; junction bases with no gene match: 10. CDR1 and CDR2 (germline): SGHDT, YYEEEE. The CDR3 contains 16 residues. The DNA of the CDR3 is TGTGCCAGCAGCCCAAGACTAGCGGGCTTGGGCTACGAGCAGTACTTC. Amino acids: CASSPRLAGLGYEQYF. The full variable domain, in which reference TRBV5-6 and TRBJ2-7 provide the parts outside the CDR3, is DAGVTQSPTHLIKTRGQQVTLRCSPKSGHDTVSWYQQALGQGPQFIFQYYEEEERQRGNFPDRFSGHQFPNYSSELNVNALLLGDSALYLCASSPRLAGLGYEQYFGPGTRLTVT.

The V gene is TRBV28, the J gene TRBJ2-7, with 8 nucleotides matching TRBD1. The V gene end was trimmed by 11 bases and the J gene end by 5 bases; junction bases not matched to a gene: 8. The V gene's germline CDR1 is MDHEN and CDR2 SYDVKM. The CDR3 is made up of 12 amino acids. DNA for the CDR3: TGTGCCTGGGGGACAGGAGTGAACGAGCAGTACTTC. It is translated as CAWGTGVNEQYF.

This CDR3 is CASSTPARAALPEQYF. Written as DNA, the CDR3 is TGTGCCAGCAGTACCCCAGCGCGGGCCGCTTTACCCGAGCAGTACTTC. The chain carries TRBV27 and TRBJ2-7; weak D call: TRBD2 (5 bases). Germline V lookup: CDR1 MNHEY, CDR2 SMNVEV (reference sequence). The V and J ends lost 5 bases and 6 bases respectively, with 23 bases between them. This CDR3 has 16 residues.

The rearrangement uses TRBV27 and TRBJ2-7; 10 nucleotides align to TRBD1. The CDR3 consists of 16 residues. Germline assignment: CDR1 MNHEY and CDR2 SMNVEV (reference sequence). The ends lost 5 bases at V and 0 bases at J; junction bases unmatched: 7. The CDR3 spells CASSPPGQGVSYEQYF. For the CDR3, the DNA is TGTGCCAGCAGTCCCCCAGGACAGGGGGTCTCCTACGAGCAGTACTTC.

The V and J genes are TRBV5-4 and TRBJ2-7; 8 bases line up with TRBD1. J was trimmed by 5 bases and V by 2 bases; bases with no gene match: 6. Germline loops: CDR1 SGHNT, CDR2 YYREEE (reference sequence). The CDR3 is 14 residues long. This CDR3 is CASSFRQGTNEQYF. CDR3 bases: TGTGCCAGCAGCTTTAGACAGGGGACCAACGAGCAGTACTTC.

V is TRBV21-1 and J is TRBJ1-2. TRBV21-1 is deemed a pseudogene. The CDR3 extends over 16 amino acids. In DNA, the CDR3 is TGTGCCAGCAGCACCTACTGCGGGGTACCGAACTATGGCTACACCTTC. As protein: CASSTYCGVPNYGYTF.

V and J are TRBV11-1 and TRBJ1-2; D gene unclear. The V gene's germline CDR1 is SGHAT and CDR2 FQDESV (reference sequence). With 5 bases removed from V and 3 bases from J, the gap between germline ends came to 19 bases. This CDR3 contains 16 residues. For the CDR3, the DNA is TGTGCCAGCAGCACCAATCTTGGAGGGATCGACTATGGCTACACCTTC. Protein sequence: CASSTNLGGIDYGYTF.

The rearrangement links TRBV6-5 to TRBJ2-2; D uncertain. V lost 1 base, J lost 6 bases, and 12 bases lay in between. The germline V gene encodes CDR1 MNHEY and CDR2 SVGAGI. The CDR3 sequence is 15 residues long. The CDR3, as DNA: TGTGCCAGCAGTTACTTGGGTACTATGGCCGGGGAGCTGTTTTTT. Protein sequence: CASSYLGTMAGELFF.

The CDR3: CAWKGGLNQPQHF. The CDR3 DNA reads as TGTGCCTGGAAGGGGGGGCTCAATCAGCCCCAGCATTTT. V and J are TRBV30 and TRBJ1-5, with D maybe TRBD1 (6 bases). Germline CDR1 is GTSNPN and CDR2 is SVGIG (reference sequence). The CDR3 is 13 residues long. V lost 4 bases and J 3 bases, leaving 10 bases between the germline ends. Filled out from reference TRBV30 and TRBJ1-5, the complete variable domain reads SQTIHQWPATLVQPVGSPLSLECTVEGTSNPNLYWYRQAAGRGLQLLFYSVGIGQISSEVPQNLSASRPQDRQFILSSKKLLLSDSGFYLCAWKGGLNQPQHFGDGTRLSIL.

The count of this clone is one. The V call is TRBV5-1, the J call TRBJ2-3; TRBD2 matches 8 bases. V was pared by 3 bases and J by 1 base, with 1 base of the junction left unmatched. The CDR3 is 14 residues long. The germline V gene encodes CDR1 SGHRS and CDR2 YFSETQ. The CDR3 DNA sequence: TGCGCCAGCAGCTCGACTAGCGGCACAGATACGCAGTATTTT. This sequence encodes CASSSTSGTDTQYF.

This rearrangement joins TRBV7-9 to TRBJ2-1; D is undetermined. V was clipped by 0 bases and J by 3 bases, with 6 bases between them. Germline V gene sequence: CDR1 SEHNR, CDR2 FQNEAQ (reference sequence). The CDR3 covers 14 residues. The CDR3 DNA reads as TGTGCCAGCAGCTTAGCGGGTTTCTACAATGAGCAGTTCTTC. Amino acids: CASSLAGFYNEQFF.

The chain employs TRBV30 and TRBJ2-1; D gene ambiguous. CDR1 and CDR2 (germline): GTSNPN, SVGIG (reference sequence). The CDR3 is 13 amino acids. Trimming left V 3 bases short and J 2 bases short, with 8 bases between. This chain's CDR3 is CAWRVDTYNEQFF. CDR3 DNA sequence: TGTGCCTGGAGAGTCGACACCTACAATGAGCAGTTCTTC.

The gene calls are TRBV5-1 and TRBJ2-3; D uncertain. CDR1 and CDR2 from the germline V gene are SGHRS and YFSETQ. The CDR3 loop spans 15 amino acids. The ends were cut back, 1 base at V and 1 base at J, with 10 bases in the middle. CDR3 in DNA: TGCGCCAGCAGCTTGCCCGGGTTGGGCACAGATACGCAGTATTTT. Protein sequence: CASSLPGLGTDTQYF.

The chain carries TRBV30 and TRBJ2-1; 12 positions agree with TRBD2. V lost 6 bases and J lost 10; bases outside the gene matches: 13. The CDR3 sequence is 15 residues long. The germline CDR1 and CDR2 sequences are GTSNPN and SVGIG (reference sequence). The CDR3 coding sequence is TGTGCCTGTCTACTAGGACTAGCGGGACCCGGGGAGCAGTTCTTC. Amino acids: CACLLGLAGPGEQFF.

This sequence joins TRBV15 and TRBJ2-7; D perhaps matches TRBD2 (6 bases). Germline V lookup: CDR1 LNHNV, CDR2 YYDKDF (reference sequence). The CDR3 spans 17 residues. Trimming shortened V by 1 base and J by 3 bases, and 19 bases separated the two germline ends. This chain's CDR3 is CATSRGGVGGAGYEQYF. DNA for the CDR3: TGTGCCACCAGCAGAGGGGGGGTAGGAGGAGCAGGCTACGAGCAGTACTTC.